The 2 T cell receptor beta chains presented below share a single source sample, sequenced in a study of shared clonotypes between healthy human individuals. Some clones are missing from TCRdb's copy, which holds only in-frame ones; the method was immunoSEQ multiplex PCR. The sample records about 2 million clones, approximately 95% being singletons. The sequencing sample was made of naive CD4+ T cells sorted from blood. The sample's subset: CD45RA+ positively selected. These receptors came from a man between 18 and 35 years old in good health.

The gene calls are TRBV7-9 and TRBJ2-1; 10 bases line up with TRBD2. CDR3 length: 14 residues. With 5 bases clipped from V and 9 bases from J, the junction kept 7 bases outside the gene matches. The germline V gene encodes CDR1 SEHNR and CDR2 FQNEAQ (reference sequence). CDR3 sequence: CASSAIRTSGEQFF. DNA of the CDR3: TGTGCCAGCAGCGCAATCCGGACTAGCGGTGAGCAGTTCTTC.

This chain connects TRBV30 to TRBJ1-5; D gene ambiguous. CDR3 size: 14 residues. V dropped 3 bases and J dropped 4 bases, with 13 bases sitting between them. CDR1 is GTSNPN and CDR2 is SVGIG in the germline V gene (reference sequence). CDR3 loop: CAWSYGPGNQPQHF. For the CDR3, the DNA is TGTGCCTGGAGCTATGGACCGGGAAATCAGCCCCAGCATTTT.